This T cell receptor beta chain was sequenced for a study of identical twins. TCRdb called the 5' RACE reads again in MiXCR, with one record for every CDR3 protein. This table has about 100,000 distinct CDR3 sequences, 5.9% appearing once. This clonotype was recorded at least ten times. Material for sequencing was memory T cells sorted from blood. This TCR derives from a woman between 45 and 60 years old in good health.

The CDR3 region has the DNA TGTGCCACCAGTGATGGAGAGACCCAGTACTTC. Amino acids: CATSDGETQYF. V is TRBV24-1 and J is TRBJ2-5, with D uncertain. The V end was cut by 3 bases, the J end by 4 bases, with 2 bases between. The CDR3 consists of 11 residues. Germline lookup yields CDR1 KGHDR and CDR2 SFDVKD.